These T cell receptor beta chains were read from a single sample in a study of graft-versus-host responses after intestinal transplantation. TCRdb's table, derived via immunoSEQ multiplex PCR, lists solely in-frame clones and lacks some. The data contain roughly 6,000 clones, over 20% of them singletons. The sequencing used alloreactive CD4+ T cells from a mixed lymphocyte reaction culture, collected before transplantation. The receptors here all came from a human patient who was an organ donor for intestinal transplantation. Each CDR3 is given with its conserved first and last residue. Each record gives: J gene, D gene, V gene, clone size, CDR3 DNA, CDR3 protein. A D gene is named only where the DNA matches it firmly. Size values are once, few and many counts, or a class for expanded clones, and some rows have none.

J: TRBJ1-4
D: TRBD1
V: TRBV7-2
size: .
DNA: TGTGCCAGCAGCCAGGGACAGGGGGGTGAAAAACTGTTTTTT
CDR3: CASSQGQGGEKLFF

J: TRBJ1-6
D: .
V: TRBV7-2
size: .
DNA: TGTGCCAGCAGCTTAGAGGCAGGTCCCTCCTATAATTCACCCCTCCACTTT
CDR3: CASSLEAGPSYNSPLHF

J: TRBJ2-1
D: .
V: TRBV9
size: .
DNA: TGTGCCAGCAGCGTAGATAGGGGTGAGCAGTTCTTC
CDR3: CASSVDRGEQFF

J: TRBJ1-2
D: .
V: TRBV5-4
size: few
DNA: TGTGCCAGCAGCTTGTGGGGAAACTATGGCTACACCTTC
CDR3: CASSLWGNYGYTF

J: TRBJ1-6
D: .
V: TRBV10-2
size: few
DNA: TGTGCCACCGAAGACAGTTATTCACCCCTCCACTTT
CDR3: CATEDSYSPLHF

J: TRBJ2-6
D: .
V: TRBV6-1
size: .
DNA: TGTGCCAGCAGTGCAGCGGGTTACATCTCTGGGGCCAACGTCCTGACTTTC
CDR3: CASSAAGYISGANVLTF

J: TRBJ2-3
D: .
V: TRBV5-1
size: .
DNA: TGCGCCAGCAGCCGGGGAAGCACAGATACGCAGTATTTT
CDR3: CASSRGSTDTQYF

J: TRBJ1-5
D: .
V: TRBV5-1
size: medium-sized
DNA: TGCGCCAGTAGCTTGGTGGGGGGCAATCAGCCCCAGCATTTT
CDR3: CASSLVGGNQPQHF

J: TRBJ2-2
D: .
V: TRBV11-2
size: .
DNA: TGTGCCAGCAGCCCGTCAAGGTGGGGCCGCGGGGAGCTGTTTTTT
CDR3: CASSPSRWGRGELFF

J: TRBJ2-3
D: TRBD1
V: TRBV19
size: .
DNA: TGTGCCAGTAGTATAATGTTCGGACAGGCCCTAAATACGCAGTATTTT
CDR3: CASSIMFGQALNTQYF

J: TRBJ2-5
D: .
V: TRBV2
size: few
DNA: TGTGCCAGCAGTGAAGCCCACAGGGAGCGAGAGACCCAGTACTTC
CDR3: CASSEAHRERETQYF

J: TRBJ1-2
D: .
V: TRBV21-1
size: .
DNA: .
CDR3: CASRLDLRKTYGCTF

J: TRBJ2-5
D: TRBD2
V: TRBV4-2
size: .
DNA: TGTGCCAGCAGCCCCGGACTAGCGGGGAACCAAGAGACCCAGTACTTC
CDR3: CASSPGLAGNQETQYF

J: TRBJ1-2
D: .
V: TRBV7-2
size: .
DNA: TGTGCCAGCAGCCCCGGTGGCTATGGCTACACCTTC
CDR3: CASSPGGYGYTF

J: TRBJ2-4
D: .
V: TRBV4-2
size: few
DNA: TGTGCCAGCAGCCAAGAGTTTACAGGGAAAAACATTCAGTACTTC
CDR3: CASSQEFTGKNIQYF

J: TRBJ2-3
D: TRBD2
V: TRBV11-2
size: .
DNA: TGTGCCAGCAGCTTAAGGGGGGCAAAGACTAGCGGGTACACAGATACGCAGTATTTT
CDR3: CASSLRGAKTSGYTDTQYF

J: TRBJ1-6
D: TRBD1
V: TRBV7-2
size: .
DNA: TGTGCCAGCAGCTTAGCGGGACAGGTGAAACCATCACCCCTCCACTTT
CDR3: CASSLAGQVKPSPLHF

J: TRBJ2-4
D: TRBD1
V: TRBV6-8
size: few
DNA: TGTGCCAGCACCACGACAGGGGGACGAAACATTCAGTACTTC
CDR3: CASTTTGGRNIQYF

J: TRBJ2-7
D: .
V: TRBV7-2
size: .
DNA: TGCGCCAGCAGCCAAGAGGAGCACAGGACCTACGAGCAGTACTTC
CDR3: CASSQEEHRTYEQYF

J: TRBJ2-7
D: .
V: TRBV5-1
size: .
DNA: TGCGCCAGCAGCTCCGACTACGGGCAGTACTTC
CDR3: CASSSDYGQYF

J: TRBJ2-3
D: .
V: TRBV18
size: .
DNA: TGTGCCAGCCTATTAGCGGGCACAGATACGCAGTATTTT
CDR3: CASLLAGTDTQYF

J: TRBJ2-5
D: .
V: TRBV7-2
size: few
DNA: TGTGCCAGCAGCTTAGCCAGGGAAAGACAAGAGACCCAGTACTTC
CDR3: CASSLARERQETQYF

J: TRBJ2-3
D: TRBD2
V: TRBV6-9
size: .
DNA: TGTGCCACCGCACCGACTAGCCCCCAGGATACGCAGTATTTT
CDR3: CATAPTSPQDTQYF

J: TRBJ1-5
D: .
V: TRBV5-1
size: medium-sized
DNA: TGCGCCAGCAGCTTGAACGGGTTCGGGCAGCCCCAGCATTTT
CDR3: CASSLNGFGQPQHF

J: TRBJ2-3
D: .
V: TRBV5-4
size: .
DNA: TGTGCCAGCAGCTTGACAGGAGATACGCAGTATTTT
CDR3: CASSLTGDTQYF

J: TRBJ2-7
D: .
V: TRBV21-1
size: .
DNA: TGTGCCAGCAGCAGGGGGGCCTACGAGCAGTACTTC
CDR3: CASSRGAYEQYF

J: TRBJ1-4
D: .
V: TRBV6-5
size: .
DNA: TGTGCCAGCAGTTACGTGGGGGCGCTTGGCGAAAAACTGTTTTTT
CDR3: CASSYVGALGEKLFF

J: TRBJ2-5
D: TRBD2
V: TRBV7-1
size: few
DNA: TGTGCCAGCAGCTTTCGTGGCGGGGGGATAGAGACCCAGTACTTC
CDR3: CASSFRGGGIETQYF

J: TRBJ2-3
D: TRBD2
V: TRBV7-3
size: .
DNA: TGTGCCAGCAGCCAAAGGGTAGCGGGGAAGTCAGATACGCAGTATTTT
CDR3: CASSQRVAGKSDTQYF

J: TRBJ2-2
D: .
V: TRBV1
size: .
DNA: TGCACCAGCAGCCAAGGCAGGGGGGGAGGGGGGGCCCAATCGGAGCTGTTTTTT
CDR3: CTSSQGRGGGGAQSELFF

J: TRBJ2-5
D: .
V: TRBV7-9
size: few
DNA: TGTGCCAGCAGCCCTATGTGGGTGTGGGAGACCCAGTACTTC
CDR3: CASSPMWVWETQYF

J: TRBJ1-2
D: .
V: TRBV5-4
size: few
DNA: TGTGCCAGCAGCTTGGCAGGGAACTATGGCTACACCTTC
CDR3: CASSLAGNYGYTF

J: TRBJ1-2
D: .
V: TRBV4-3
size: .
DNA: TGCGCCAGCAGCCAAGTAATAAATGGACAGAGCTATAACTATGGCTACACCTTC
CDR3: CASSQVINGQSYNYGYTF

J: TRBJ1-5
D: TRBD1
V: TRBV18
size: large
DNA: TGTGCCAGCTCACAGACAGGGGCTGATCAGCCCCAGCATTTT
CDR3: CASSQTGADQPQHF